This TCR beta chain is from a study of prognosis after radiotherapy for stage I lung cancer. Study in general: More than twelve of the patients presented with newly diagnosed primary stage I lung tumors; a few had oligometastatic NSCLC following surgical resection of the primary tumor.

Losses at the gene ends were 2 bases for V and 7 bases for J; bases not matched to a gene: 20. CDR1 and CDR2 (germline): SGHVS, FQNEAQ. The CDR3 spans 19 residues. This clonotype was counted at least ten times. Its antigen is not known. General observations from the study: Tumor specificity was not determined for the expanded TCR clones. Unique TCR clones declined after stereotactic body radiation therapy, from a median about 10,000 to 6,900.

The study amplified the TCR beta CDR3 region from genomic DNA. This amplification was carried out by two rounds of multiplex PCR. Gene-specific TRBV and TRBJ primers were used in PCR round one. Universal primers were used in the second round of PCR. MiXCR, run by TCRdb on the multiplex PCR reads, gives a single entry per CDR3 protein. The sample lists around 31,000 distinct CDR3 sequences, about half occurring once. This TCR derives from a donor of 50 years or more with non-small cell lung cancer. This rearrangement joins TRBV7-8 to TRBJ2-1; TRBD2 matches at 7 bases. Sequencing was performed on PBMCs, taken before or after stereotactic body radiation therapy (not recorded which). The CDR3 DNA reads TGTGCCAGCAGCTTACGGCAATGGGGGGGAGGTTTGGGTGGGAATGAGCAGTTCTTC. As protein: CASSLRQWGGGLGGNEQFF.